Below, 13 T cell receptor beta chains from the same sample are listed, as sequenced in a study of blood T cell repertoires in COVID-19. Assay used: immunoSEQ multiplex PCR; TCRdb lists only in-frame clones, some missing. Seen here are approximately 240,000 clones, 80% to 90% observed once, and the top ten hold about 1.5%. The sequencing sample was made of peripheral blood. Source of these receptors: a woman in her thirties or forties who had recovered from COVID-19.

The chain uses TRBV7-6 and TRBJ1-5, with TRBD1 identical over 8 bases. CDR3 length: 16 amino acids. Germline values: CDR1 SGHVS, CDR2 FNYEAQ. With 5 bases clipped from V and 5 bases from J, the junction kept 11 bases outside the gene matches. The CDR3 nucleotides read TGTGCCAGCAGCATAGGCACAGGGGGGGCTTATCAGCCCCAGCATTTT. Protein product: CASSIGTGGAYQPQHF.

The chain uses TRBV18 and TRBJ1-2, with 9 positions matching TRBD1. The junction had 11 bases not matched to a gene; V was cut back by 5 bases and J by 4 bases. The CDR3 covers 16 residues. CDR1 is KGHSH, CDR2 LQKENI, per germline. The CDR3, as DNA: TGTGCCAGCTCATCCACCGCGGGGACAGGGCCCTATGGCTACACCTTC. It yields the protein CASSSTAGTGPYGYTF.

V gene TRBV18 combines with J gene TRBJ1-1; D may be TRBD1 (5 bases). Germline CDR1 KGHSH, CDR2 LQKENI. Trimming stripped 2 bases from V and 4 bases from J, with 11 bases between. The CDR3 length is 14 residues. Here the CDR3 reads CASSPIDGGTEAFF. CDR3 bases: TGTGCCAGCTCACCAATAGACGGGGGCACTGAAGCTTTCTTT.

V and J are TRBV18 and TRBJ1-1; D is possibly TRBD1 (5 bases). The germline gives CDR1 KGHSH, CDR2 LQKENI. The CDR3 is made up of 18 amino acids. The ends were cut back, 6 bases at V and 3 bases at J, with 26 bases in the middle. In nucleotides, the CDR3 is TGTGCCAGCTCTCCAGACTTAGACAGACCCGCGGTGTACACTGAAGCTTTCTTT. Translated: CASSPDLDRPAVYTEAFF.

This chain uses TRBV6-6 with TRBJ2-1; 11 bases are shared with TRBD1. The CDR3 loop spans 14 amino acids. Per germline, CDR1 MNHNY and CDR2 SVGAGI (reference sequence). The V and J ends lost 6 bases and 8 bases, in that order; junction bases with no gene match: 6. As DNA, the CDR3 is TGTGCCAGCAGGCCCGGGACAGGGGGGGATGAGCAGTTCTTC. Protein sequence: CASRPGTGGDEQFF.

CDR3 loop: CASSIKSLAGELFF. The CDR3 nucleotides read TGTGCCAGTAGTATTAAGAGCCTGGCCGGGGAGCTGTTTTTT. This rearrangement joins TRBV19 to TRBJ2-2; D gene uncertain. Germline V gives CDR1 LNHDA, CDR2 SQIVND (reference sequence). The CDR3 has 14 residues. V lost 3 bases to trimming and J lost 6 bases, with 11 bases between them.

V and J are TRBV3-1 (or the pseudogene TRBV3-2) and TRBJ1-4; maybe TRBD1 (6 bases). V was pared by 6 bases and J by 7 bases, with 15 bases between. Germline V gene lookup returns CDR1 LGHDT and CDR2 YNNKEL (reference sequence). The CDR3 extends over 14 amino acids. The CDR3 DNA follows: TGTGCCAGCAGTCCAAAGGGGGTGGGTGAAAAACTGTTTTTT. As protein: CASSPKGVGEKLFF.

The V gene is TRBV7-2, the J gene TRBJ2-3; perhaps TRBD2 as D (6 bases). Germline V gives CDR1 SGHTA, CDR2 FQGNSA. CDR3 length equals 14 residues. Trimming cost V 1 base and J 6 bases, with 11 bases left between them. CDR3 sequence reads: CASSLGEVGDTQYF. For the CDR3, the DNA is TGTGCCAGCAGCTTAGGGGAGGTCGGGGATACGCAGTATTTT.

The chain combines TRBV9 with TRBJ1-2; 8 bases are shared with TRBD1. The CDR3 consists of 17 residues. The J segment lost 3 bases and the V segment lost 3 bases, leaving 13 bases of the junction unmatched. CDR1 is SGDLS and CDR2 is YYNGEE in the germline V gene. CDR3 sequence (DNA): TGTGCCAGCAGCGCACCCCAGAGCGGACAGGGATACTATGGCTACACCTTC. Residues: CASSAPQSGQGYYGYTF. The variable domain in full, with the rest retrieved from reference TRBV9 and TRBJ1-2, is DSGVTQTPKHLITATGQRVTLRCSPRSGDLSVYWYQQSLDQGLQFLIQYYNGEERAKGNILERFSAQQFPDLHSELNLSSLELGDSALYFCASSAPQSGQGYYGYTFGSGTRLTVV.

The chain combines TRBV24-1 with TRBJ2-2; possible D gene TRBD1, 6 bases. Germline CDR1 KGHDR, CDR2 SFDVKD. This CDR3 contains 14 residues. Trimming cost V 6 bases and J 4 bases, with 11 bases left between them. CDR3 sequence: CATSITGTTGELFF. Here the CDR3 DNA reads TGTGCCACCAGTATAACAGGGACCACCGGGGAGCTGTTTTTT.

The chain couples TRBV3-1 (or the pseudogene TRBV3-2) to TRBJ2-7, with 10 positions matching TRBD1. Losses at the gene ends were 3 bases for V and 6 bases for J; bases not matched to a gene: 2. Germline V gene sequence: CDR1 LGHDT, CDR2 YNNKEL (reference sequence). The CDR3 is made up of 13 amino acids. The CDR3: CASSHGTGVEQYF. The DNA of the CDR3 is TGTGCCAGCAGCCATGGGACAGGGGTCGAGCAGTACTTC.

This rearrangement joins TRBV6-2 or TRBV6-3 to TRBJ1-2; D is unclear. CDR1 and CDR2 from the germline V gene are MNHEY and SVGEGT. V lost 6 bases and J lost 5, with 16 bases in between. The CDR3 spans 14 residues. CDR3 protein: CASSAVRVRYGYTF. In nucleotides, the CDR3 is TGTGCCAGCAGCGCGGTGAGGGTTAGGTATGGCTACACCTTC.

The rearrangement uses TRBV7-2 and TRBJ2-7; 7 positions agree with TRBD1. V shed 2 bases and J 1 base; nucleotides not matched to a gene: 2. The CDR3 has 14 residues. The germline V gene encodes CDR1 SGHTA and CDR2 FQGNSA. The CDR3 nucleotides are TGTGCCAGCAGCTTATGGGACAGTTCCTACGAGCAGTACTTC. Protein product: CASSLWDSSYEQYF.